Given below is one TCR beta chain in context. A single count supports this clone. The target of this receptor is not known. Nothing much larger sits one base from this clone, and base qualities are not available. CDR1 and CDR2, per the germline V gene, are MNHNS and SASEGT. Inclusive of the bounding cysteine and phenylalanine, the CDR3 is 16 residues long. The only DNA kept is the CDR3, 48 bases in frame from the first base. V loses 1 base, J loses 5 bases, and the germline ends lie 12 bases apart. The sample is drawn from a study of blood T cell repertoires in COVID-19 (dated by TCRdb to the early 2020s). Notes on the research overall: Samples covering the acute and convalescent phases of COVID-19 were provided by collaborators in the United States, Italy and Spain. Samples came from the ongoing ImmuneRACE study (first 160 participants) plus 1,254 subjects from 6 global collaborators. Subjects who had been exposed to COVID-19, were actively infected with it, or had recovered from it provided the deeply sampled blood TCRbeta repertoires that made up the dataset. HLA class I and class II types, where available, came from metadata supplied by the sample provider rather than from assay-based typing. The material from the prospective study consisted of cDNA or gDNA derived from T cells, B-cell-depleted T cells, or PBMCs. The repertoires were released in a freely available public database meant as a resource for research on the immune response to SARS-CoV-2. A de-identified subject ID, COVID-19 status, age in years and sex were almost always included in the sample metadata.

TCRbeta CDR3 regions were amplified from genomic DNA by means of the immunoSEQ Assay, a bias-controlled multiplex PCR. The original pipeline was this. Nucleated cell counts per sample were estimated from amplification of reference gene primers within the assay. To quantify the absolute abundance of each unique TCRbeta CDR3 rearrangement, sequence reads were collapsed and filtered. For each sample, productive Simpson clonality was calculated by taking the square root of Simpson's diversity index across productive rearrangements. The immuneACCESS repertoire file appears here via TCRdb, limited to in-frame rearrangements. These files lack a portion of the clones; in checked studies, under half of the deficit traces to unresolved V genes, and the cause of the others is not known. The D gene and trimming were derived from the DNA, and the V and J assignments and clone size from that table. The sample data list 70,000 to 100,000 clones, and around 72% of these were observed just once. Clones ranked in the top ten supply around 23% of the sample.

The collaborating institutions used their own protocols to collect whole blood in K2EDTA tubes. For TCRbeta analysis, collaborators shipped samples as frozen whole blood, isolated PBMCs, or DNA extracted from either of those sample types. Broader findings and caveats from the paper: How much clinical and demographic metadata was included differed by source and by participant, and the metadata was provided uncurated.

The TCR comes from a woman in her fifties or sixties in a cohort sampled during active or convalescent COVID-19. Sequencing used peripheral blood. The rearranged segments are TRBV6-1 and TRBJ1-6, with TRBD1 perhaps the D gene, on 6 matching bases. The DNA sequence reads TGTGCCAGCAGTGAAGTAAGGGGGGGCAATAATTCACCCCTCCACTTT. It translates to CASSEVRGGNNSPLHF.